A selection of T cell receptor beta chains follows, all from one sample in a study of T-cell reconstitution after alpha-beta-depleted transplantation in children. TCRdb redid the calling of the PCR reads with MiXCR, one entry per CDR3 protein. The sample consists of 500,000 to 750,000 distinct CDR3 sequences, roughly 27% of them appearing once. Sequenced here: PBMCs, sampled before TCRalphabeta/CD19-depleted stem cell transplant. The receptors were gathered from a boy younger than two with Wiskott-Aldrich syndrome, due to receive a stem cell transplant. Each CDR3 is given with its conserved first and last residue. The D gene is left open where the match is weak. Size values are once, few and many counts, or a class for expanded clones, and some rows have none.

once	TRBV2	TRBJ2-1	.	CASSDRGQKYNEQFF	TGTGCCAGCAGTGATAGGGGACAAAAATACAATGAGCAGTTCTTC
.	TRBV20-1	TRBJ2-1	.	CSARDQTCGNYNEQFF	TGCAGTGCTAGAGATCAGACTTGCGGGAACTACAATGAGCAGTTCTTC
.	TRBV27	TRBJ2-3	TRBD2	CASSYLAGTDTQYF	TGTGCCAGCAGTTATCTAGCGGGAACAGATACGCAGTATTTT
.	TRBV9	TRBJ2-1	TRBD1	CASSLRRGGERILYNEQFF	TGTGCCAGCAGCCTTCGGAGAGGGGGCGAACGAATTCTCTACAATGAGCAGTTCTTC
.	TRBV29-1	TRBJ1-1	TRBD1	CSVEDRVVEAFF	TGCAGCGTCGAAGACAGGGTCGTGGAAGCTTTCTTT
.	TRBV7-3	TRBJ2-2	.	CASSQIYTGELFF	TGTGCCAGCAGCCAAATCTACACCGGGGAGCTGTTTTTT
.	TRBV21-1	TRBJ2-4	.	CASSKVSGHLAKNIQYF	TGTGCCAGCAGCAAAGTTTCCGGGCACCTAGCCAAAAACATTCAGTACTTC
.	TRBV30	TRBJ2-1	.	CAWTLTSSYNEQFF	TGTGCCTGGACCTTGACTAGCTCCTACAATGAGCAGTTCTTC
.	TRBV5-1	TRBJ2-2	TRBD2	CASSPGLGFPELFF	TGCGCCAGCAGCCCGGGACTAGGCTTTCCGGAGCTGTTTTTT
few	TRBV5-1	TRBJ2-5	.	CASRPGAQETQYF	TGCGCCAGCAGACCCGGGGCCCAAGAGACCCAGTACTTC
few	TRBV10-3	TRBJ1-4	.	CAISESQADEKLFF	TGTGCCATCAGTGAAAGTCAGGCAGATGAAAAACTGTTTTTT
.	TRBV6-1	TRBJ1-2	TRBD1	CASNSNRDRSGYTF	TGTGCCAGCAACTCCAACAGGGACAGAAGTGGCTACACCTTC
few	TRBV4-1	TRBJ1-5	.	CASSQDFFRQPQHF	TGCGCCAGCAGCCAAGATTTTTTTCGGCAGCCCCAGCATTTT
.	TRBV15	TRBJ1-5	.	CATSGRRDYSNQPQHF	TGTGCCACCAGCGGCAGACGGGACTATAGCAATCAGCCCCAGCATTTT
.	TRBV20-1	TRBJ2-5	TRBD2	CSASAGGETQYF	TGCAGTGCTAGTGCGGGAGGGGAGACCCAGTACTTC
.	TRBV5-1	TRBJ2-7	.	CASSLDLGSGGGEAYEQYF	TGCGCCAGCAGCCTGGACCTAGGTAGTGGTGGTGGGGAAGCCTACGAGCAGTACTTC
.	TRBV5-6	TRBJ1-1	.	CASSVVPEAGTEAFF	TGTGCCAGCAGCGTGGTGCCGGAAGCGGGCACTGAAGCTTTCTTT
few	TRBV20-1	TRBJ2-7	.	CSASRTSNEQYF	TGCAGTGCTAGTCGCACATCCAACGAGCAGTACTTC
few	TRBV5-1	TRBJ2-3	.	CASTRLGEVEDTQYF	TGCGCCAGCACCCGGTTGGGGGAGGTCGAAGATACGCAGTATTTT
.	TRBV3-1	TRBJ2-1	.	CASSLQGWVANYNEQFF	TGTGCCAGCAGCCTACAGGGTTGGGTAGCCAACTACAATGAGCAGTTCTTC
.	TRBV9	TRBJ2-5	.	CASSVGLAKDETQYF	TGTGCCAGCAGCGTAGGTTTAGCTAAGGACGAGACCCAGTACTTC